The T cell receptor (beta chain) under discussion was sequenced for a study of blood T cell repertoires in COVID-19. The overall study: Some COVID-19 samples were acute and others convalescent; all came from the United States, Italy and Spain.

In the authors' methods: The authors estimated nucleated cell counts from reference gene primer amplification. Only in-frame clones appear in the TCRdb table, and some are missing; sequencing was by immunoSEQ multiplex PCR. V, J and clone size were drawn from that table, and D and trimming were deduced from the DNA. Of some 220,000 clones in the sample, roughly four fifths were seen once. CDR3 length: 12 amino acids. Germline loops: CDR1 ENHRY, CDR2 SYGVKD. Trimming cost V 3 bases and J 8 bases, with 8 bases left between them. Material for sequencing was peripheral blood. The chain recombines TRBV10-3 with TRBJ1-3; the D is unclear. The receptor's source is a woman in her 70s with COVID-19, enrolled during active disease. The CDR3 is CAISEREDTIYF. The CDR3 DNA reads TGTGCCATCAGTGAAAGGGAGGACACCATATATTTT.